This TCR beta chain was recovered during a study of T cell changes during pregnancy in multiple sclerosis. Here immunoSEQ multiplex PCR was the method, and the copy in TCRdb shows in-frame clones only, minus some. This sample has about 100,000 clones, with about 94% found just once. V lost 0 bases to trimming and J lost 1 base, with 12 bases between them. Germline V gene data show CDR1 as MNHEY and CDR2 as SVGAGI. The CDR3 contains 16 residues. The starting material was peripheral blood, obtained before pregnancy. The genes are TRBV6-5 and TRBJ1-1; possible D gene TRBD1, 6 bases. This TCR was recovered from a female donor with multiple sclerosis, enrolled in a pregnancy study. DNA of the CDR3: TGTGCCAGCAGTTACTCCCTTAGGACAGCGAACACTGAAGCTTTCTTT. Its protein product is CASSYSLRTANTEAFF.